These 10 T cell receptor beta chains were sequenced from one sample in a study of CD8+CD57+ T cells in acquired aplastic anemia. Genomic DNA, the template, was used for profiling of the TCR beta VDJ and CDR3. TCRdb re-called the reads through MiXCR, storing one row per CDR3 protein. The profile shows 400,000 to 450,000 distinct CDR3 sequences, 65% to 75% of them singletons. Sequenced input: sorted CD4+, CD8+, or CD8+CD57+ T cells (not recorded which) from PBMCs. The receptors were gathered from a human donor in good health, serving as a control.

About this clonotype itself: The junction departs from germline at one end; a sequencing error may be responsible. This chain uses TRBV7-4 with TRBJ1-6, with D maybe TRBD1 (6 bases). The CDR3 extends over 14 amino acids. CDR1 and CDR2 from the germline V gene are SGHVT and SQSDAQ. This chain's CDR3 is CASRVGHVSSLHLF. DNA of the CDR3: TGTGCCAGCAGAGTGGGACATGTTTCTTCCCTCCACCTCTTT.

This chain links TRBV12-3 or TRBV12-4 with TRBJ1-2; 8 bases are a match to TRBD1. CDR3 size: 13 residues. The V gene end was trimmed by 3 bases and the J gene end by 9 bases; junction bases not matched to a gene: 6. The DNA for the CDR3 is TGTGCCAGCAGTTTCGACAGGGGCCGGAGCTACACCTTC. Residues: CASSFDRGRSYTF.

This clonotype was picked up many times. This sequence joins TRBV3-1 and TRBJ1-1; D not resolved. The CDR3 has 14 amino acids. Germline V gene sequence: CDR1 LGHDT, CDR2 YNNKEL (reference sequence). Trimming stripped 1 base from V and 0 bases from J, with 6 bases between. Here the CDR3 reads CASSQVSLNTEAFF. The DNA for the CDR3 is TGTGCCAGCAGCCAAGTTAGTCTGAACACTGAAGCTTTCTTT.

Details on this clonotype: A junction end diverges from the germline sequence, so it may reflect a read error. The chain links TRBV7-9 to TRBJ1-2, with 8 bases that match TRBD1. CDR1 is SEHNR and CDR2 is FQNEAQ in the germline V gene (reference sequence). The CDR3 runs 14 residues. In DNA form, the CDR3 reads TGTGCCAGCAGCTTAGGACAGGGGAGAGAGGTGAACACTTTC. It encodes CASSLGQGREVNTF.

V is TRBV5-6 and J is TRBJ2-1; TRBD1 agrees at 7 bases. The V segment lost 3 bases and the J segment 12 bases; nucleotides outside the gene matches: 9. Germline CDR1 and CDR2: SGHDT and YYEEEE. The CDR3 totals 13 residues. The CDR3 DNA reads TGTGCCAGCAGCTCCCGGGGACAGCAGTCGCAGTTCTTC. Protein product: CASSSRGQQSQFF.

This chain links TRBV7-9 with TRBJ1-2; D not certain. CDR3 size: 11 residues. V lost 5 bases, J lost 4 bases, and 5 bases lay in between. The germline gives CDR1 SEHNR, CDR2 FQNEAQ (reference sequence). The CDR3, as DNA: TGTGCCAGCAGCCATTCCTATGGCTACACCTTC. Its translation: CASSHSYGYTF.

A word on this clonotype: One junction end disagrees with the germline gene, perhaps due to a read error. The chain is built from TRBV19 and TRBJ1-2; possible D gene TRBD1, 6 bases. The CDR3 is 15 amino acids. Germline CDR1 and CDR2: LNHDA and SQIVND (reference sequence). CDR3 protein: CASSPGGTGAGGYIF. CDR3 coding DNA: TGTGCCAGTAGCCCCGGGGGTACGGGGGCGGGGGGCTACATCTTC.

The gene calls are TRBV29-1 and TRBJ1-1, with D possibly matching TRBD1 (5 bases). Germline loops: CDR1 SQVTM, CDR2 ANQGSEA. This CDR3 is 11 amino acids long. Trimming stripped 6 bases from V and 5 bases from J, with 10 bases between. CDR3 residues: CSVLRGTEAFF. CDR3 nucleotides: TGCAGCGTGCTTCGGGGGACTGAAGCTTTCTTT.

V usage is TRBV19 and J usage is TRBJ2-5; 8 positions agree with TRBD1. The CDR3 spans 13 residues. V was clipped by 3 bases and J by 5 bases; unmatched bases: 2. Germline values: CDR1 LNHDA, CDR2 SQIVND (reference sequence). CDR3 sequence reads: CASSIQGAETQYF. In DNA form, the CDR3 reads TGTGCCAGTAGTATCCAGGGGGCTGAGACCCAGTACTTC. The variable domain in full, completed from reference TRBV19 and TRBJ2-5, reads DGGITQSPKYLFRKEGQNVTLSCEQNLNHDAMYWYRQDPGQGLRLIYYSQIVNDFQKGDIAEGYSVSREKKESFPLTVTSAQKNPTAFYLCASSIQGAETQYFGPGTRLLVL.

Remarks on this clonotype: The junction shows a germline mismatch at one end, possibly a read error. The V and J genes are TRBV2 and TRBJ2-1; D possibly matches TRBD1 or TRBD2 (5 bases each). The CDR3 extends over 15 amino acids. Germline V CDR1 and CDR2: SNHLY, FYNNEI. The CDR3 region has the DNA TGTGCCAGCAGAGCACCCGGGGCCTCCTACAATGGGCAGTTCTTC. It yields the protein CASRAPGASYNGQFF. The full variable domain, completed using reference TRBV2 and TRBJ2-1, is EPEVTQTPSHQVTQMGQEVILRCVPISNHLYFYWYRQILGQKVEFLVSFYNNEISEKSEIFDDQFSVERPDGSNFTLKIRSTKLEDSAMYFCASRAPGASYNGQFFGPGTRLTVL.